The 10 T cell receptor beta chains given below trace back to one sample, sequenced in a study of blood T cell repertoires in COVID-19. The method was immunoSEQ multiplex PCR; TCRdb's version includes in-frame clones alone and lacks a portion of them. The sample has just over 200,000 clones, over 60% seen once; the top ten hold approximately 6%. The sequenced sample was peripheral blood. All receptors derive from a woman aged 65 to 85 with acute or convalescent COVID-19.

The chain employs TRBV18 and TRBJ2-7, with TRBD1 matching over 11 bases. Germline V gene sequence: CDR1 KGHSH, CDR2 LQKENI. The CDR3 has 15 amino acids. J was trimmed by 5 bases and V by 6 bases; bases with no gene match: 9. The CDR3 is CASSPGQGATDEQYF. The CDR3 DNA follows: TGTGCCAGCTCCCCTGGACAGGGGGCAACTGACGAGCAGTACTTC. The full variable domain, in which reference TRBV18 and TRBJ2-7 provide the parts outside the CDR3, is NAGVMQNPRHLVRRRGQEARLRCSPMKGHSHVYWYRQLPEEGLKFMVYLQKENIIDESGMPKERFSAEFPKEGPSILRIQQVVRGDSAAYFCASSPGQGATDEQYFGPGTRLTVT.

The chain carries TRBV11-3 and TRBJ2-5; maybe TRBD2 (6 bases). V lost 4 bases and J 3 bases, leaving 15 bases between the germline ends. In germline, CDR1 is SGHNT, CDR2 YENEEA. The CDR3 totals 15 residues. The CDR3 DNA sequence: TGTGCCAGCAGCTCCGGGGCGGGGTGGGAAGAGACCCAGTACTTC. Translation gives CASSSGAGWEETQYF.

The CDR3: CASSEFRDSYGYTF. Written as DNA, the CDR3 is TGTGCCAGCAGTGAATTTCGGGACAGCTATGGCTACACCTTC. This rearrangement joins TRBV2 to TRBJ1-2; 7 nucleotides line up with TRBD1. The CDR3 contains 14 residues. With V trimmed by 2 bases and J by 4 bases, 4 bases remained unmatched. CDR1 is SNHLY and CDR2 is FYNNEI in the germline V gene.

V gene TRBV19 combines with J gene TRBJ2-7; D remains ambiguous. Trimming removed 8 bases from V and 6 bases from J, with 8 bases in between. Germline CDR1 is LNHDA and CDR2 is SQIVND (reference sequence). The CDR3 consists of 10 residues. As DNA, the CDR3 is TGTGCCAGTGGGCAAAGCGAGCAGTACTTC. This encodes CASGQSEQYF.

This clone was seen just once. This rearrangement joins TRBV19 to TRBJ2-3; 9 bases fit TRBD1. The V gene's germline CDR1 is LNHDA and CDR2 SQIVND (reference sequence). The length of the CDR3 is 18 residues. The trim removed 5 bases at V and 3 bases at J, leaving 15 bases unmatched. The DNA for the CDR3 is TGTGCCAGTAGTCGACCGGGACAGGGCCCCCATTGGACAGATACGCAGTATTTT. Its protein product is CASSRPGQGPHWTDTQYF.

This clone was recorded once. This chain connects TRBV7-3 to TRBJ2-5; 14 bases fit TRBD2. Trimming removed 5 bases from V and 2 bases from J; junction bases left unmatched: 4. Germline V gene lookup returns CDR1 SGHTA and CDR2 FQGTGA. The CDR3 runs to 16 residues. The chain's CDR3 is CASSPGTSGSQETQYF. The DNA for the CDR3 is TGTGCCAGCAGCCCGGGGACTAGCGGGAGTCAAGAGACCCAGTACTTC.

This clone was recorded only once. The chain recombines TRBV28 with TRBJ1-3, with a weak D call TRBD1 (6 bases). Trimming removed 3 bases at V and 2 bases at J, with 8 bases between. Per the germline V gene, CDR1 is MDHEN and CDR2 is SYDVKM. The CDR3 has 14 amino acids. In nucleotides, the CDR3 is TGTGCCAGCAGTTTCCAGGGGACTGGAAACACCATATATTTT. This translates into CASSFQGTGNTIYF.

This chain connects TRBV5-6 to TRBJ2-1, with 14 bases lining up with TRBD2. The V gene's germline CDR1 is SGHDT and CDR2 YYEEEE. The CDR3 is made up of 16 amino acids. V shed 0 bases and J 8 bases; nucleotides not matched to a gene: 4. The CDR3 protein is CASSLEGLAGVDEQFF. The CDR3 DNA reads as TGTGCCAGCAGCTTGGAGGGACTAGCGGGAGTCGATGAGCAGTTCTTC.

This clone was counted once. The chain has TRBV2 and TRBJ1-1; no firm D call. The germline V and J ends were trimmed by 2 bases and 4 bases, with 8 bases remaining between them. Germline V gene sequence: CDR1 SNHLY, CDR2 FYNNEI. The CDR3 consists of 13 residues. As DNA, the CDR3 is TGTGCCAGCAGTGAAAGACGGGGCACTGAAGCTTTCTTT. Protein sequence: CASSERRGTEAFF.

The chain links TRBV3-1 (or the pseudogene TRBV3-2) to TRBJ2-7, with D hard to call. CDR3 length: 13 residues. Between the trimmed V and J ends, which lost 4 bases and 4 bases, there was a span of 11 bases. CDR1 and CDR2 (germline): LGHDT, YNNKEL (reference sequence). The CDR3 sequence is CASSPESKYEQYF. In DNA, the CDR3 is TGTGCCAGCAGCCCTGAGAGTAAGTACGAGCAGTACTTC.